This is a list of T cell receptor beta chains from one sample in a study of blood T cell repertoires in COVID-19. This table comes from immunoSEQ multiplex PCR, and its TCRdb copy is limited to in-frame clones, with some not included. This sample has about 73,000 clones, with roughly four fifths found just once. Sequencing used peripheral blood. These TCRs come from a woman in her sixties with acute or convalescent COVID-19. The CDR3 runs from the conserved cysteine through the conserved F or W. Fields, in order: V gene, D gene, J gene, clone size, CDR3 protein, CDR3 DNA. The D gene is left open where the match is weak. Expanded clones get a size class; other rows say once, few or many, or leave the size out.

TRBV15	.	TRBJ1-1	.	CATQFGGNTEAFF	TGTGCCACTCAATTCGGAGGGAACACTGAAGCTTTCTTT
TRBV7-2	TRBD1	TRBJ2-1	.	CASSFGDRANEQFF	TGTGCCAGCAGCTTTGGAGACAGGGCTAATGAGCAGTTCTTC
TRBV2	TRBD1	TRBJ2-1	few	CASNRGPPYNEQFF	TGTGCCAGCAACAGGGGCCCCCCCTACAATGAGCAGTTCTTC
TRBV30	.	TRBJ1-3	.	CAWSVDWGNTIYF	TGTGCCTGGAGTGTAGACTGGGGAAACACCATATATTTT
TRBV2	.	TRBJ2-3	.	CASSQTGINTDTQYF	TGTGCCAGCAGTCAGACAGGCATTAATACAGATACGCAGTATTTT
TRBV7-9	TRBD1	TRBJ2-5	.	CASSVRQGTHPETQYF	TGTGCCAGCAGCGTTAGACAGGGAACCCACCCAGAGACCCAGTACTTC
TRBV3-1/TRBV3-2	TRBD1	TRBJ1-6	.	CASSQAFWDRDNSPLHF	TGTGCCAGCAGCCAAGCTTTCTGGGACAGGGATAATTCACCCCTCCACTTT
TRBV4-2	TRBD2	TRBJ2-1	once	CASSQDGTSGTNEQFF	TGTGCCAGCAGCCAAGATGGGACTAGCGGGACGAATGAGCAGTTCTTC
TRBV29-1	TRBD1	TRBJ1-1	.	CSVEDRGSMNTEAFF	TGCAGCGTTGAGGACAGGGGGAGTATGAACACTGAAGCTTTCTTT
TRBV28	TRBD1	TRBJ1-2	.	CASTRQGGYTF	TGTGCCAGCACCCGACAGGGAGGCTACACCTTC